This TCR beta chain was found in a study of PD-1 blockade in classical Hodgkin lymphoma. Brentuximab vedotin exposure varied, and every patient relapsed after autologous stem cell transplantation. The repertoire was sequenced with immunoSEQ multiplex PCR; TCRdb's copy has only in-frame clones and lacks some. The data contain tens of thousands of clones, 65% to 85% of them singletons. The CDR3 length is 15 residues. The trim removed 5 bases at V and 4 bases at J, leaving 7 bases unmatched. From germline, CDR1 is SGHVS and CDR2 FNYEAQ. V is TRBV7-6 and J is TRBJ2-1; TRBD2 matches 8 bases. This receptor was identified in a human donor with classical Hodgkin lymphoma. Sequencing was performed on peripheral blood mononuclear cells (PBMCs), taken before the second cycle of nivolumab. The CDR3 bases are TGTGCCAGCAGCCCAGGGCAGCGGGGGTACAATGAGCAGTTCTTC. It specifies CASSPGQRGYNEQFF.